The 20 T cell receptor beta chains reported below all come from one sample, sequenced in a study of Graves' ophthalmopathy and Graves' hyperthyroidism. The authors amplified TCR beta CDR3 regions, and they did so from RNA transcripts for repertoire sequencing. An initial RT-PCR round employing HTBI primers preceded a second-round multiplex PCR. From the multiplex PCR reads, TCRdb called clonotypes with MiXCR, one entry per CDR3 protein. The sample records 650,000 to 800,000 distinct CDR3 sequences, roughly two fifths being singletons. Sequencing input: peripheral blood. The source of these receptors is an adult man with Graves' ophthalmopathy.

This clonotype was detected many times. The chain combines TRBV5-1 with TRBJ2-7, with TRBD2 matching over 8 bases. With V trimmed by 0 bases and J by 3 bases, 5 bases remained unmatched. CDR1 is SGHRS, CDR2 YFSETQ, per germline. The CDR3 consists of 15 residues. The DNA of the CDR3 is TGCGCCAGCAGCTTGGAAGCGGGAGCTGTCTACGAGCAGTACTTC. Its translation: CASSLEAGAVYEQYF.

This chain links TRBV7-9 with TRBJ2-7, with D tentatively TRBD1 (6 bases). The germline V and J ends were trimmed by 5 bases and 5 bases, with 13 bases remaining between them. Germline values: CDR1 SEHNR, CDR2 FQNEAQ (reference sequence). The CDR3 is 13 amino acids. The CDR3 is CASSVAQGDEQYF. In DNA form, the CDR3 reads TGTGCCAGCAGCGTTGCACAGGGTGACGAGCAGTACTTC.

This clonotype was observed at least ten times. The gene calls are TRBV29-1 and TRBJ2-5; 10 nucleotides line up with TRBD1. Trimming took 6 bases from V and 2 from J; bases not matched to a gene: 6. Per germline, CDR1 SQVTM and CDR2 ANQGSEA. The length of the CDR3 is 14 residues. CDR3 in DNA: TGCAGCGTCACGGGACAGGGGATTCAAGAGACCCAGTACTTC. Its protein is CSVTGQGIQETQYF.

Turning to this clonotype: Relative to the germline gene, one junction end is altered; a read error may explain this. This chain links TRBV7-8 with TRBJ2-3; maybe TRBD1 (5 bases). The V gene's germline CDR1 is SGHVS and CDR2 FQNEAQ. This CDR3 region has 13 residues. CDR3 loop: CASSHDRTGTQYF. The CDR3, as DNA: TGTGCCAGCAGCCACGACCGCACAGGTACGCAGTATTTT.

This clonotype was found a few times. This chain connects TRBV29-1 to TRBJ1-1; D remains ambiguous. Germline-derived CDR1 and CDR2 are SQVTM and ANQGSEA. Between the trimmed V and J ends, which lost 0 bases and 1 base, there was a span of 9 bases. There are 14 residues in the CDR3. CDR3 DNA sequence: TGCAGCGTTGAAGAGGGCGGAGGGAACACTGAAGCTTTCTTT. Translated, it gives CSVEEGGGNTEAFF. The whole variable domain, filled in from reference TRBV29-1 and TRBJ1-1, reads SAVISQKPSRDICQRGTSLTIQCQVDSQVTMMFWYRQQPGQSLTLIATANQGSEATYESGFVIDKFPISRPNLTFSTLTVSNMSPEDSSIYLCSVEEGGGNTEAFFGQGTRLTVV.

This clonotype was seen a handful of times. This sequence joins TRBV7-2 and TRBJ2-2; 8 bases are a match to TRBD1. The CDR3 loop spans 15 amino acids. Germline V gene data show CDR1 as SGHTA and CDR2 as FQGNSA. J lost 7 bases, V lost 2 bases, and 6 bases had no gene match. This CDR3 is CASSLQGALSGELFF. In DNA, the CDR3 is TGTGCCAGCAGCTTACAGGGGGCGCTGAGCGGGGAGCTGTTTTTT.

V gene TRBV25-1 combines with J gene TRBJ2-7, with no clear D. Trimming removed 7 bases from V and 0 bases from J, with 19 bases in between. Germline V CDR1 and CDR2: MGHDK, SYGVNS. The length of the CDR3 is 16 residues. The CDR3 coding sequence is TGTGCCAGCACCAGCGTTGTAACCAAGAGCTCCTACGAGCAGTACTTC. Translating it yields CASTSVVTKSSYEQYF.

This clonotype was counted many times. The J gene is TRBJ1-2, the V gene TRBV5-1; 12 bases match TRBD1. This CDR3 comprises 14 residues. V lost 3 bases, J lost 7 bases, and 4 bases stayed unmatched. Germline V gives CDR1 SGHRS, CDR2 YFSETQ. The CDR3, as DNA: TGCGCCAGCAGCTCCGGGACAGGGGGCGTTGGCTACACCTTC. Translating it yields CASSSGTGGVGYTF. Full variable domain (missing parts from reference TRBV5-1 and TRBJ1-2): KAGVTQTPRYLIKTRGQQVTLSCSPISGHRSVSWYQQTPGQGLQFLFEYFSETQRNKGNFPGRFSGRQFSNSRSEMNVSTLELGDSALYLCASSSGTGGVGYTFGSGTRLTVV.

This clonotype was counted at least ten times. The gene calls are TRBV15 and TRBJ1-5; D is unclear. V shed 0 bases and J shed 3 bases, with 12 bases lying between them. Germline-derived CDR1 and CDR2 are LNHNV and YYDKDF (reference sequence). There are 16 residues in the CDR3. CDR3 residues: CATSREGRRFNQPQHF. The DNA for the CDR3 is TGTGCCACCAGCAGAGAGGGCAGACGGTTCAATCAGCCCCAGCATTTT.

This clonotype was detected only a few times. The CDR3 reads CASSPSERGYGYTF. The CDR3 nucleotides read TGCGCCAGCAGCCCGAGCGAGAGGGGCTATGGCTACACCTTC. The V and J genes are TRBV4-1 and TRBJ1-2, with a weak D call TRBD1 (5 bases). V lost 4 bases and J 4 bases, leaving 13 bases between the germline ends. The CDR3 is 14 residues long. Per germline, CDR1 MGHRA and CDR2 YSYEKL.

This clonotype has ten or more counts. V usage is TRBV20-1 and J usage is TRBJ1-2; 11 bases are shared with TRBD1. The J segment lost 1 base and the V segment lost 3 bases, leaving 7 bases of the junction unmatched. The germline gives CDR1 DFQATT, CDR2 SNEGSKA (reference sequence). There are 16 residues in the CDR3. CDR3 nucleotide sequence: TGCAGTGCTAGGTTACGGGACAGGGGGTTTAACTATGGCTACACCTTC. It specifies CSARLRDRGFNYGYTF.

This clonotype was seen many times. The rearrangement joins TRBV5-6 to TRBJ2-7; D gene unclear. Trimming removed 3 bases from V and 3 bases from J, with 7 bases in between. The CDR3 is made up of 12 amino acids. The germline V gene encodes CDR1 SGHDT and CDR2 YYEEEE. As DNA, the CDR3 is TGTGCCAGCAGCTCGGACCGCTACGAGCAGTACTTC. Amino acid sequence: CASSSDRYEQYF.

This clonotype was observed at least ten times. V and J are TRBV12-3 or TRBV12-4 and TRBJ1-5; no definite D call. The CDR3 has 14 residues. V lost 5 bases and J 5 bases, leaving 13 bases between the germline ends. CDR3 amino acids: CASSRAPRDQPQHF. In DNA, the CDR3 is TGTGCCAGCAGTCGGGCCCCGCGAGATCAGCCCCAGCATTTT.

V and J are TRBV2 and TRBJ2-7; D unresolved. The CDR3 length is 13 residues. V was clipped by 4 bases and J by 5 bases, with 12 bases between them. In germline, CDR1 is SNHLY, CDR2 FYNNEI. CDR3 loop: CASSGGPLDEQYF. Here the CDR3 DNA reads TGTGCCAGCAGTGGTGGACCGCTGGACGAGCAGTACTTC.

This clonotype came up many times. V gene TRBV7-2 combines with J gene TRBJ2-2; D is undetermined. V was trimmed by 4 bases and J by 6 bases, leaving 9 bases between them. The CDR3 has 13 amino acids. Germline V lookup: CDR1 SGHTA, CDR2 FQGNSA. For the CDR3, the DNA is TGTGCCAGCAGCTCGGTCGGGCCCGGGGAGCTGTTTTTT. This gives the protein CASSSVGPGELFF.

In its sample, this clonotype was seen a few times. This chain connects TRBV13 to TRBJ1-4, with 7 bases aligning to TRBD1. The ends lost 5 bases at V and 8 bases at J; junction bases unmatched: 11. This CDR3 spans 15 amino acids. Per the germline V gene, CDR1 is PRHDT and CDR2 is FYEKMQ (reference sequence). CDR3 sequence reads: CASSLLNPTGEKLFF. In nucleotides, the CDR3 is TGTGCCAGCAGCCTCCTTAATCCGACAGGGGAAAAACTGTTTTTT.

This chain joins TRBV7-8 and TRBJ2-7; 9 nucleotides agree with TRBD2. CDR1 and CDR2 (germline): SGHVS, FQNEAQ. This CDR3 region has 17 residues. The V gene end was trimmed by 2 bases and the J gene end by 6 bases; junction bases not matched to a gene: 14. CDR3 sequence (DNA): TGTGCCAGCAGCTTACCCCCTAGGGGCGGGAGGGCCGTCGAGCAGTACTTC. Translation gives CASSLPPRGGRAVEQYF.

A few counts support this clonotype. A single base separates this from a much larger clone, so it may be a read error. The rearrangement uses TRBV7-9 and TRBJ2-2; TRBD2 might be the D (6 bases). The length of the CDR3 is 15 residues. From germline, CDR1 is SEHNR and CDR2 FQNEAQ (reference sequence). The DNA of the CDR3 is TGTGCCGGCAGCGCCGGGACTCGTAACACCGGGGAGCTGTTTTTT. Translating it yields CAGSAGTRNTGELFF.

The chain employs TRBV7-9 and TRBJ1-2; TRBD1 aligns across 8 bases. V shed 5 bases and J 8 bases; nucleotides not matched to a gene: 7. CDR1 and CDR2 (germline): SEHNR, FQNEAQ (reference sequence). The CDR3 is made up of 13 amino acids. CDR3 bases: TGTGCCAGCAGCCCGACAGGGGTGGAGGGCTACACCTTC. As protein: CASSPTGVEGYTF.

The chain employs TRBV25-1 and TRBJ2-6; 8 bases are a match to TRBD2. The CDR3 consists of 17 residues. V dropped 8 bases and J dropped 0; count of bases not matched to a gene: 9. Germline lookup yields CDR1 MGHDK and CDR2 SYGVNS. This CDR3 reads CASLRGGTHSGANVLTF. The CDR3 bases are TGTGCCAGCCTTCGGGGGGGGACGCACTCTGGGGCCAACGTCCTGACTTTC.